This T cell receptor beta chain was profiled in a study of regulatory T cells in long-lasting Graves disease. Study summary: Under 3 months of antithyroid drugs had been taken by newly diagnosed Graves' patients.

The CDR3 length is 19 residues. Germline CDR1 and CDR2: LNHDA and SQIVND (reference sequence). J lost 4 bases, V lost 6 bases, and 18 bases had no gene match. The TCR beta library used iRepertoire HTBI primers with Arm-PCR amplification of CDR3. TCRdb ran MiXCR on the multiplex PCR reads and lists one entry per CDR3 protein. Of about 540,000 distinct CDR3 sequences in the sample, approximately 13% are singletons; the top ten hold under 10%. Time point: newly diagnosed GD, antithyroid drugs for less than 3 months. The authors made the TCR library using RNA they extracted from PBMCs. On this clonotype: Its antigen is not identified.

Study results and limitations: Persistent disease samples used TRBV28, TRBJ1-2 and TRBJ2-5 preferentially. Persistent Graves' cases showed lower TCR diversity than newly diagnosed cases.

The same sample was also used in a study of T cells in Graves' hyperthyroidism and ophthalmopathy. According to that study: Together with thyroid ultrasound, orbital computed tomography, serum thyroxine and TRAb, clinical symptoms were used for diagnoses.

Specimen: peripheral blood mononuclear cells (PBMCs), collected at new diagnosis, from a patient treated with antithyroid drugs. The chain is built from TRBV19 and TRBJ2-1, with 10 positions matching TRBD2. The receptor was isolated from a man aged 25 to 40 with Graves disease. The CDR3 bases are TGTGCCAGTAGCACCCTCACGCTAGCGGGAGTGGGCCTATACAATGAGCAGTTCTTC. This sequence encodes CASSTLTLAGVGLYNEQFF.